These T cell receptor beta chains were read from a single sample in a study of beta chain features in type 1 diabetes. Assay used: immunoSEQ multiplex PCR; TCRdb lists only in-frame clones, some missing. The sample has 350,000 to 400,000 clones; more than 12% are singletons. The sequenced material came from naive CD4+ T cells from blood. These receptors all stem from a woman under 30 in good health. The CDR3 runs from the conserved cysteine through the conserved F or W. A D gene is named only where the DNA matches it firmly. Clone size is given for some rows only: seen once, a few or many times, or a class if the clone is expanded.

v_gene	j_gene	d_gene	abundance	CDR3nt	CDR3aa
TRBV7-9	TRBJ2-1	NA	once	TGTGCCAGCAGTACGACTAATTACAATGAGCAGTTCTTC	CASSTTNYNEQFF
TRBV30	TRBJ2-7	TRBD1	NA	TGTGCCTGGAGTGTAAGGGACAGGGGAGAGCAGTACTTC	CAWSVRDRGEQYF
TRBV28	TRBJ2-3	NA	NA	TGTGCCAGACAGGGTTTGGTTACGCAGTATTTT	CARQGLVTQYF
TRBV5-4	TRBJ2-5	TRBD2	few	TGTGCCAGCAGCCGACGACTAGCGGGAGAACGAGAGACCCAGTACTTC	CASSRRLAGERETQYF
TRBV5-6	TRBJ1-2	NA	NA	TGTGCCAGCAGCTTGGCAGGGTTTCATGGCTACACCTTC	CASSLAGFHGYTF
TRBV11-1	TRBJ1-2	NA	few	TGTGCCAGCAGCGAGGACCCGGGGTATGGCTACACCTTC	CASSEDPGYGYTF
TRBV6-6	TRBJ2-1	TRBD1	NA	TGTGCCAGCAGTTACCCAACAGGGGTCAATGAGCAGTTCTTC	CASSYPTGVNEQFF
TRBV20-1	TRBJ1-1	NA	few	TGCAGTGCTACAGTCCACACTGAAGCTTTCTTT	CSATVHTEAFF
TRBV18	TRBJ1-5	NA	few	TGTGCCAGCTCAATTAGTCGTGGTCAGCCCCAGCATTTT	CASSISRGQPQHF
TRBV5-1	TRBJ2-2	NA	few	TGCGCCAGCAGCTTCCGGGGACTTATGAACACCGGGGAGCTGTTTTTT	CASSFRGLMNTGELFF
TRBV9	TRBJ2-3	TRBD1	NA	TGTGCCAGCAGCGTGGGGACAGGAGGAATAAATACGCAGTATTTT	CASSVGTGGINTQYF
TRBV5-6	TRBJ2-7	TRBD2	NA	TGTGCCAGCAGCCGAAATCTAGCGGGGCACTCCTACGAGCAGTACTTC	CASSRNLAGHSYEQYF
TRBV15	TRBJ2-7	TRBD1	NA	TGTGCCACCAGCAGAGCCGGGACAGGGGGGCTCGAGCAGTACTTC	CATSRAGTGGLEQYF
TRBV4-3	TRBJ2-1	TRBD2	NA	TGCGCCAGCAGCCAGCTGCCCACCGGACTAGCGGGAGCCCATGAGCAGTTCTTC	CASSQLPTGLAGAHEQFF
TRBV7-9	TRBJ1-1	NA	NA	TGTGCCAGCAAGCGACAGGATAACACTGAAGCTTTCTTT	CASKRQDNTEAFF
TRBV5-1	TRBJ2-1	TRBD2	NA	TGCGCCAGCAGCTGGGGACTAGCGGGAGTCAATGAGCAGTTCTTC	CASSWGLAGVNEQFF
TRBV13	TRBJ2-1	NA	few	TGTGCCAGCAGCCAGAGCCTAGCCCCTTGGAAGTTCTTC	CASSQSLAPWKFF
TRBV25-1	TRBJ1-2	NA	few	TGTGCCAGCAGTGAATCGGGTTATGGCTACACCTTC	CASSESGYGYTF
TRBV16	TRBJ2-5	NA	NA	TGTGCCAGCAGCCTCAGAGGGGCAGGGGCTCAAGAGACCCAGTACTTC	CASSLRGAGAQETQYF
TRBV28	TRBJ1-5	TRBD1	NA	TGTGCCAGCAGGATACAGGGGAGCGGTGGGAATCAGCCCCAGCATTTT	CASRIQGSGGNQPQHF
TRBV30	TRBJ2-7	TRBD2	NA	TGTGCCTGGAGTTCCACCAGTCCCGGGACTACGATCTACGAGCAGTACTTC	CAWSSTSPGTTIYEQYF
TRBV15	TRBJ1-1	NA	NA	TGTGCCACCAGCCACGGACTAATGTACACTGAAGCTTTCTTT	CATSHGLMYTEAFF
TRBV7-8	TRBJ1-5	TRBD1	NA	TGTGCCAGCAGCCCCGGGACAGCCTTCAATCAGCCCCAGCATTTT	CASSPGTAFNQPQHF
TRBV5-1	TRBJ2-1	NA	few	TGCGCCAGCAGCTTGAACAGCGGGGAGCAGTTCTTC	CASSLNSGEQFF